The text below deals with one TCR beta chain. Trimming removed 0 bases at V and 7 bases at J, with 6 bases between. CDR1 and CDR2 from the germline V gene are SGHDT and YYEEEE. This CDR3 has 12 amino acids. Some clones are missing from TCRdb's copy, which holds only in-frame ones; the method was immunoSEQ multiplex PCR. The sample lists around 67,000 clones, nearly 97% seen once, with less than 0.3% in the top ten. These data originate in a study of technical replicates of blood from a few donors. The sample taken for sequencing was T cells isolated from PBMCs. The clonotype originates from a human donor in good health. The chain recombines TRBV5-6 with TRBJ2-3; D gene ambiguous. Written as DNA, the CDR3 is TGTGCCAGCAGCTTGGCTAAGAATACGCAGTATTTT. Encoded protein: CASSLAKNTQYF.